This is a list of T cell receptor beta chains from one sample in a study of patients and donors after allogeneic stem cell transplantation. TCRdb independently ran MiXCR on the RT-PCR reads; one entry per CDR3 protein. In the table there are 920,000 or so distinct CDR3 sequences, around 17% of which are singletons. Sequenced: blood, either unsorted or a sorted T cell fraction (not recorded which). The receptors originated from a human donor who was either an allogeneic HSCT recipient or a stem cell or donor lymphocyte infusion donor (not recorded which). It is not recorded whose cells these are; they may come from a transplant donor. The CDR3 runs from the conserved cysteine through the conserved F or W. A D gene is named only where the DNA matches it firmly. Clone size appears in some rows only: once, few, many, or a class for an expanded clone.

TRBV6-5	TRBJ2-1	.	few	CASSYTGLSSNEQFF	TGTGCCAGCAGTTACACAGGCCTATCCTCCAATGAGCAGTTCTTC
TRBV10-3	TRBJ2-3	.	.	CAIKQDNTDTQYF	TGTGCCATCAAACAGGACAACACAGATACGCAGTATTTT
TRBV11-2	TRBJ2-3	.	.	CASSLEVTRTDTQYF	TGTGCCAGCAGCTTAGAGGTTACCCGCACAGATACGCAGTATTTT
TRBV6-2/TRBV6-3	TRBJ2-1	.	once	CASSQGMVNEQFF	TGTGCCAGCAGCCAGGGGATGGTCAATGAGCAGTTCTTC
TRBV4-2	TRBJ1-4	.	few	CASSQEGSGASNEKLFF	TGTGCCAGCAGCCAAGAAGGCTCGGGGGCCTCTAATGAAAAACTGTTTTTT
TRBV9	TRBJ1-2	.	few	CASSARPYGYTF	TGTGCCAGCAGCGCCAGGCCCTATGGCTACACCTTC
TRBV7-2	TRBJ2-7	TRBD1	few	CASSPGDRVYSYEQYF	TGTGCCAGCAGCCCGGGGGACAGGGTCTACTCCTACGAGCAGTACTTC
TRBV5-1	TRBJ2-1	TRBD2	.	CASSWGISGRGSYNEQFF	TGCGCCAGCAGCTGGGGTATTAGCGGGAGGGGTTCCTACAATGAGCAGTTCTTC
TRBV7-3	TRBJ2-7	TRBD1	few	CASSHGQGTFDEQYF	TGTGCCAGCAGCCACGGACAGGGAACTTTCGACGAGCAGTACTTC
TRBV7-2	TRBJ1-1	.	few	CASSPRDSLNTEAFF	TGTGCCAGCAGCCCCCGGGACTCTTTGAACACTGAAGCTTTCTTT
TRBV24-1	TRBJ2-1	TRBD2	few	CATRASGQNNEQFF	TGTGCCACCAGGGCTAGCGGGCAAAACAATGAGCAGTTCTTC
TRBV18	TRBJ2-3	.	.	CASSPAVRTDTQYF	TGTGCCAGCTCACCGGCGGTGCGCACAGATACGCAGTATTTT
TRBV20-1	TRBJ2-1	TRBD2	.	CSAGGGSGVDNEQFF	TGCAGTGCTGGGGGTGGGAGCGGGGTTGACAATGAGCAGTTCTTC
TRBV6-1	TRBJ2-3	TRBD2	many	CASSQTSGGHTDTQYF	TGTGCCAGCAGTCAAACTAGCGGGGGACACACAGATACGCAGTATTTT
TRBV6-1	TRBJ1-6	.	few	CASSPPPGVGSPLHF	TGTGCCAGCAGTCCCCCACCAGGGGTGGGTTCACCCCTCCACTTT
TRBV7-8	TRBJ2-7	.	few	CASSLVRAPPDEQYF	TGTGCCAGCAGCTTAGTACGGGCCCCACCTGACGAGCAGTACTTC
TRBV6-1	TRBJ2-1	.	.	CASSVLGGSYNERFF	TGTGCCAGCAGTGTACTAGGCGGATCCTACAATGAGCGGTTCTTC